The rows below give T cell receptor beta chains drawn from one sample of a study of T-cell reconstitution after alpha-beta-depleted transplantation in children. TCRdb passed the PCR reads through MiXCR, listing each CDR3 protein once. The sample has 800,000 to 1,000,000 distinct CDR3 sequences, roughly 29% seen once. The material was PBMCs, mostly from graft donor cells, obtained 360 days after TCRalphabeta/CD19-depleted stem cell transplant. These TCRs come from a boy under two years old who had a stem cell transplant for SCID, so the T cells may come from the graft donor. Both conserved end residues are part of each CDR3. Each record gives: clone size, V gene, J gene, D gene, CDR3 DNA, CDR3 protein. D genes are given only for firm matches. Part of the rows lack a size; the others show once, few, many or a class for expanded clones.

clone size: .
V gene: TRBV12-3/TRBV12-4
J gene: TRBJ2-5
D gene: TRBD2
CDR3 DNA: TGTGCCAGCAGTTTGTTAGCGGGGGGCGAGACCCAGTACTTC
CDR3 protein: CASSLLAGGETQYF

clone size: .
V gene: TRBV10-3
J gene: TRBJ2-5
D gene: TRBD2
CDR3 DNA: TGTGCCATCAGTGAAGACAGCCGGGGACTAGCGGGGGCTAAAGAGACCCAGTACTTC
CDR3 protein: CAISEDSRGLAGAKETQYF

clone size: few
V gene: TRBV4-3
J gene: TRBJ2-2
D gene: .
CDR3 DNA: TGCGCCAGCAGCCAAGAACCCCGGGCAGGTGGGGGCACCGGGGAGCTGTTTTTT
CDR3 protein: CASSQEPRAGGGTGELFF

clone size: .
V gene: TRBV6-5
J gene: TRBJ2-3
D gene: TRBD1
CDR3 DNA: TGTGCCAGCAGTTTCGGCGGGGCCGGGACAGGAGATACGCAGTATTTT
CDR3 protein: CASSFGGAGTGDTQYF

clone size: .
V gene: TRBV3-1
J gene: TRBJ2-2
D gene: .
CDR3 DNA: TGTGCCAGCAGCCAAGATAGCGTAACGAACACCGGGGAGCTGTTTTTT
CDR3 protein: CASSQDSVTNTGELFF

clone size: few
V gene: TRBV4-1
J gene: TRBJ2-7
D gene: .
CDR3 DNA: TGCGCCAGCAGCCAAGGTAGGGGGAACTCCTACGAGCAGTACTTC
CDR3 protein: CASSQGRGNSYEQYF

clone size: .
V gene: TRBV7-2
J gene: TRBJ2-1
D gene: .
CDR3 DNA: TGTGCCAGCAGAAAACTGGGGGCGAGCGATGAGCAGTTCTTC
CDR3 protein: CASRKLGASDEQFF

clone size: .
V gene: TRBV12-3/TRBV12-4
J gene: TRBJ2-1
D gene: TRBD2
CDR3 DNA: TGTGCCAGCAGTTCCACCGATAGCGGGGGTCAAGAGAATGAGCAGTTCTTC
CDR3 protein: CASSSTDSGGQENEQFF

clone size: .
V gene: TRBV3-1
J gene: TRBJ1-1
D gene: .
CDR3 DNA: TGTGCCAGCAGCCAAGATCGATATGGAGGGGCCACTGAAGCTTTCTTT
CDR3 protein: CASSQDRYGGATEAFF

clone size: .
V gene: TRBV28
J gene: TRBJ1-2
D gene: .
CDR3 DNA: TGTGCCAGCAGTTTAGAGTACAGATCCCGGAATGGCTACACCTTC
CDR3 protein: CASSLEYRSRNGYTF

clone size: .
V gene: TRBV29-1
J gene: TRBJ2-7
D gene: .
CDR3 DNA: TGCAGCGTTGAAGGGGGTGGAGGTGAGCAGTACTTC
CDR3 protein: CSVEGGGGEQYF

clone size: many
V gene: TRBV5-1
J gene: TRBJ2-1
D gene: TRBD2
CDR3 DNA: TGCGCCAGCAGCCTCCTAGCGGGGAGCTACAATGAGCAGTTCTTC
CDR3 protein: CASSLLAGSYNEQFF

clone size: .
V gene: TRBV12-3/TRBV12-4
J gene: TRBJ2-7
D gene: .
CDR3 DNA: TGTGCCAGCAGTTGGGCCTGGGCAGGTGGTCCCTACGAGCAGTACTTC
CDR3 protein: CASSWAWAGGPYEQYF

clone size: few
V gene: TRBV28
J gene: TRBJ2-4
D gene: .
CDR3 DNA: TGTGCCAGCAGTTTATCTTCCGGTGGACACGCCAAAAACATTCAGTACTTC
CDR3 protein: CASSLSSGGHAKNIQYF

clone size: few
V gene: TRBV10-3
J gene: TRBJ2-7
D gene: TRBD1
CDR3 DNA: TGTGCCATCGGAGACAGGGGGCTGGTCGAGCAGTACTTC
CDR3 protein: CAIGDRGLVEQYF

clone size: .
V gene: TRBV6-1
J gene: TRBJ2-7
D gene: .
CDR3 DNA: TGTGCCAGCAGGCCATCCCGGGGGGCGCGCTACGAGCAGTACTTC
CDR3 protein: CASRPSRGARYEQYF

clone size: few
V gene: TRBV7-6
J gene: TRBJ2-7
D gene: .
CDR3 DNA: TGTGCCAGCAGCTTAAGACGGTGGAGCAGGGACAAGGAATCCTACGAGCAGTACTTC
CDR3 protein: CASSLRRWSRDKESYEQYF

clone size: .
V gene: TRBV3-1
J gene: TRBJ1-1
D gene: .
CDR3 DNA: TGTGCCAGCAGCCAAGAATTGGGTGGCGTCACTGAAGCTTTCTTT
CDR3 protein: CASSQELGGVTEAFF

clone size: few
V gene: TRBV7-6
J gene: TRBJ2-3
D gene: .
CDR3 DNA: TGTGCCAGCAGCTTATTTCAGGGAATCGGAGATACGCAGTATTTT
CDR3 protein: CASSLFQGIGDTQYF

clone size: many
V gene: TRBV5-1
J gene: TRBJ2-3
D gene: .
CDR3 DNA: TGCGCCAGCAGCTTGTTCGGAGGGGGCGGCACAGATACGCAGTATTTT
CDR3 protein: CASSLFGGGGTDTQYF

clone size: .
V gene: TRBV7-9
J gene: TRBJ2-7
D gene: .
CDR3 DNA: TGTGCCCTCGGAGCAGATGGCCCCTACGAGCAGTACTTC
CDR3 protein: CALGADGPYEQYF

clone size: .
V gene: TRBV5-5
J gene: TRBJ1-2
D gene: .
CDR3 DNA: TGTGCCAGCAGCTCCCCCGGCGGGGTATCCTATGGCTACACCTTC
CDR3 protein: CASSSPGGVSYGYTF

clone size: .
V gene: TRBV6-5
J gene: TRBJ2-1
D gene: TRBD2
CDR3 DNA: TGTGCCAGCAGTTACTCGTGGAGCGGGGGGCCTAACAATGAGCAGTTCTTC
CDR3 protein: CASSYSWSGGPNNEQFF

clone size: .
V gene: TRBV15
J gene: TRBJ2-3
D gene: .
CDR3 DNA: TGTGCCACCAGCACCGACTACACAGATACGCAGTATTTT
CDR3 protein: CATSTDYTDTQYF

clone size: few
V gene: TRBV11-2
J gene: TRBJ2-5
D gene: .
CDR3 DNA: TGTGCCAGCAGCTTAGTGAAGCTAGCCAAGTACCAAGAGACCCAGTACTTC
CDR3 protein: CASSLVKLAKYQETQYF

clone size: .
V gene: TRBV5-5
J gene: TRBJ2-2
D gene: TRBD1
CDR3 DNA: TGTGCCAGCGACAGACAGGGGGCGAACACCGGGGAGCTGTTTTTT
CDR3 protein: CASDRQGANTGELFF

clone size: .
V gene: TRBV12-3/TRBV12-4
J gene: TRBJ2-3
D gene: .
CDR3 DNA: TGTGCCAGCAGCTCCCTCTTGGGGCCCCCAGATACGCAGTATTTT
CDR3 protein: CASSSLLGPPDTQYF

clone size: .
V gene: TRBV5-6
J gene: TRBJ1-1
D gene: .
CDR3 DNA: TGTGCCAGCAGCTTGTGGCATGTGAACACTGAAGCTTTCTTT
CDR3 protein: CASSLWHVNTEAFF

clone size: .
V gene: TRBV6-5
J gene: TRBJ1-2
D gene: .
CDR3 DNA: TGTGCCAGCAGTTACCTTCGAGGTCGGGGGGCGTCTAACTATGGCTACACCTTC
CDR3 protein: CASSYLRGRGASNYGYTF

clone size: .
V gene: TRBV13
J gene: TRBJ1-2
D gene: .
CDR3 DNA: TGTGCCAGCAGCGGCCGGTTGGCAGCCTATGGCTACACCTTC
CDR3 protein: CASSGRLAAYGYTF

clone size: .
V gene: TRBV3-1
J gene: TRBJ2-7
D gene: .
CDR3 DNA: TGTGCCAGCAGCCCAGGGGTCGGGGAGCAGTACTTC
CDR3 protein: CASSPGVGEQYF